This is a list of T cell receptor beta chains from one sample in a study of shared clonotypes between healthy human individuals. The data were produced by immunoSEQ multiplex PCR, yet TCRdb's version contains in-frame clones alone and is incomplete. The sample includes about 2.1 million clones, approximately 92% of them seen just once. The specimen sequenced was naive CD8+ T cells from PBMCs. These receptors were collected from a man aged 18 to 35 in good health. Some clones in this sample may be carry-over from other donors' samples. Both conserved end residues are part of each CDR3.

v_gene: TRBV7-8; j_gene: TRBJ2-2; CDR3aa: CASSLGGTGELFF
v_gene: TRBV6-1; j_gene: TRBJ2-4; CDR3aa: CASSEQGQGAHIQYF
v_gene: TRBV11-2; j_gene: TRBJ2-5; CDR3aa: CASSSPGETQYF
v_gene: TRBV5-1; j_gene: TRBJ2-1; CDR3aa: CASSLLLAGGSSYNEQFF
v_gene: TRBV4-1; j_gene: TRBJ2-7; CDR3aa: CASSPHGTGDVEQYF
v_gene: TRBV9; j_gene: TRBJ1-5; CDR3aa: CASSVGGGAYQPQHF
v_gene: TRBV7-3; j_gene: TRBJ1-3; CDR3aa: CASSLDGGPGNTIYF
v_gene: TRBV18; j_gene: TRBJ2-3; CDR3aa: CASSPTRGRERGDTQYF
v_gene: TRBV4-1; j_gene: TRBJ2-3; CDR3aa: CASSHRAGGSTDTQYF
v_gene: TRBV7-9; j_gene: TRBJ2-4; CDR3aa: CASSGARLAHVNIQYF
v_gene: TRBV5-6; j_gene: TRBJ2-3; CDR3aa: CASSSSMADTQYF
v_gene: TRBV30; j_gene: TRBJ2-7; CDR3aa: CAWSRLAYEQYF
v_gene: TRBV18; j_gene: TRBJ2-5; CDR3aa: CASSPPATSIQETQYF
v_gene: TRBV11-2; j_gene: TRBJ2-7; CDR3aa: CASSIIQILTGPDEQYF
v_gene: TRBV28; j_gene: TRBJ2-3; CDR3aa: CASNRRGSADTQYF
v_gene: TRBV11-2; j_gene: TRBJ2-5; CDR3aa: CAPAGETQYF
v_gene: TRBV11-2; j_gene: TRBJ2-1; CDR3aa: CASSIWTGEINEQFF
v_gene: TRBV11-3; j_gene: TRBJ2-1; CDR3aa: CASSILSGSNNEQFF
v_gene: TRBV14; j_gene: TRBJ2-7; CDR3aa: CASSQRGLAGAVQYF
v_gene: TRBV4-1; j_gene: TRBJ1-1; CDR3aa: CASSQDPRTGLGAFF
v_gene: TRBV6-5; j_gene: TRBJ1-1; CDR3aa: CASSSGTEAFF
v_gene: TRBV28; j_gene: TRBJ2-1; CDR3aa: CASSPGTSGTPSSYNEQFF
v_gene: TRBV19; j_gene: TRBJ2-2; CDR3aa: CASSIVGINTGELFF
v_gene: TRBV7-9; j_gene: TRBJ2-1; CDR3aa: CASSLSSGRNNEQFF
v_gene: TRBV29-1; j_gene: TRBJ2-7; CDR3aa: CSVDGGTSDYEQYF
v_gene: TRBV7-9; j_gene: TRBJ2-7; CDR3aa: CASSLDYYEQYF
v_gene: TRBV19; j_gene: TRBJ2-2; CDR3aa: CASSVTSEGNTGELFF
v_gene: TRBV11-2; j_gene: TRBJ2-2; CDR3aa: CASSRAGSEAGELFF
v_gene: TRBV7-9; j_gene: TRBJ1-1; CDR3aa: CASSGPPGRDRGRTEAFF
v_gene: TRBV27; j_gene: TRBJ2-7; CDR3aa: CASRRRGVGNEQYF
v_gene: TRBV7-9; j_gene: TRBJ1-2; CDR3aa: CASIEESYGYTF
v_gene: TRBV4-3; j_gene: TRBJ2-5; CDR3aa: CASSQLTRDKRTQYF
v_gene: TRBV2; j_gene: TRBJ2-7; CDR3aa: CASSEGRAFEQYF
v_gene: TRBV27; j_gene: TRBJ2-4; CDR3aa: CASSLDWGVAKNIQYF
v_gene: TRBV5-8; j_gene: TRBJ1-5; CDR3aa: CASSYGTDLLEPQHF
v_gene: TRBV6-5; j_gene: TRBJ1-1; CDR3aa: CASSYGPNTEAFF
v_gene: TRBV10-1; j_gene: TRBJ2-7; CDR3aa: CASSESGRNSYEQYF
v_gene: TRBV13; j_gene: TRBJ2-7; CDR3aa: CASSLGPGLAGSYEQYF
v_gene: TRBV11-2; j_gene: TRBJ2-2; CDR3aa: CASSLAAGASGSETGELFF
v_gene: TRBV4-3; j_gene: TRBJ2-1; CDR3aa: CASSQEGGRRTNEQFF
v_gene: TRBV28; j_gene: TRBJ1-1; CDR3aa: CASSLLVQGKALLIMNTEAFF
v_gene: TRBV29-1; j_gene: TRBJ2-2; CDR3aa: CSVHGLAVGELFF
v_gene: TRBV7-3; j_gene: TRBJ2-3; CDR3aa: CASSLYPPLAYTHTDTQYF
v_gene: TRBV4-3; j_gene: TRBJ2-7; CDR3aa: CASSHGTWASGTSYEQYF
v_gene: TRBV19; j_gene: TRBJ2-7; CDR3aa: CASSLAGAAEQYF
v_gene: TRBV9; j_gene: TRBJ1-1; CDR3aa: CASSYGGNTEAFF
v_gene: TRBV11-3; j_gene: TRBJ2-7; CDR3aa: CASSLGGRGEQYF
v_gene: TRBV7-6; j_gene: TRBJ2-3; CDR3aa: CASSNRGPSYTDTQYF
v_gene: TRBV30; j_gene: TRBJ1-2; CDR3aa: CAWRGPHGGRGYTF
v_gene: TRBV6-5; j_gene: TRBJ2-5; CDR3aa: CASSYTPLGDETQYF
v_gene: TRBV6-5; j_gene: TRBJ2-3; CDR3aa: CASSYSQVADTQYF
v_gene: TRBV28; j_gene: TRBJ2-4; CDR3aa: CASSWLAGGEQYF
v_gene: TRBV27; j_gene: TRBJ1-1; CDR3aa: CASSFRAVNTEAFF
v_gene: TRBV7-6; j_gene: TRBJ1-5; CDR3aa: CASSLGPGEGNQPQHF
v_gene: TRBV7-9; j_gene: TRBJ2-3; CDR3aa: CASSWTSGTMGRTDTQYF
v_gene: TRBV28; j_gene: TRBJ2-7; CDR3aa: CASSFVPGREGLPYEQYF
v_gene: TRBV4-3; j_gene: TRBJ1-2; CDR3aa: CASSQNAGTGASIHGYTF
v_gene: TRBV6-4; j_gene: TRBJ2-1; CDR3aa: CASSDLEGYNEQFF
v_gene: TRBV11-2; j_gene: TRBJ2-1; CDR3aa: CASSFWAGPYNEQFF
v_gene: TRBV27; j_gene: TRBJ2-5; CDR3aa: CASTYRDRVSETQYF